This is a list of T cell receptor beta chains from one sample in a study of pediatric ulcerative colitis. TCRdb's table, derived via immunoSEQ multiplex PCR, lists solely in-frame clones and lacks some. In the table there are more than 9,000 clones, roughly 82% of which are singletons. Sequencing input: gut tissue. The receptors derive from a girl aged 5 to 17 who was a control in a study of pediatric ulcerative colitis. CDR3s include the opening cysteine and the closing phenylalanine or tryptophan. A D gene is named only where the DNA matches it firmly. Size is stated for part of the rows, as once, few or many counts, or as a class when the clone is expanded.

j_call clone_size v_call d_call cdr3_aa cdr3_nt
TRBJ2-1 NA TRBV11-2 TRBD1 CASSQPGQGPDNEQFF TGTGCCAGCAGTCAACCGGGACAGGGGCCCGACAATGAGCAGTTCTTC
TRBJ1-1 NA TRBV6-6 NA CASSFPRTVNTEAFF TGTGCCAGCAGTTTTCCTCGGACAGTCAACACTGAAGCTTTCTTT
TRBJ2-7 NA TRBV2 NA CASATDNLPYEQYF TGTGCCAGCGCCACTGACAACCTCCCCTACGAGCAGTACTTC
TRBJ1-2 NA TRBV6-5 NA CASSPLTGGGYGYTF TGTGCCAGCAGCCCCCTGACGGGGGGCGGCTATGGCTACACCTTC
TRBJ1-1 NA TRBV30 TRBD1 CACSTGATEAFF TGTGCCTGTTCGACAGGGGCCACTGAAGCTTTCTTT
TRBJ2-7 NA TRBV6-1 TRBD1 CASSEGTGGSYEQYF TGTGCCAGCAGTGAAGGGACAGGGGGCTCCTACGAGCAGTACTTC
TRBJ2-1 NA TRBV6-1 NA CASSEAGGSYNEQFF TGTGCCAGCAGTGAAGCGGGAGGCTCCTACAATGAGCAGTTCTTC
TRBJ2-2 once TRBV12-5 NA CASGTSGAGTGELFF TGTGCTAGTGGTACCTCCGGGGCCGGGACCGGGGAGCTGTTTTTT
TRBJ2-5 NA TRBV9 TRBD1 CASSVTGQGAMETQYF TGTGCCAGCAGCGTCACCGGACAGGGGGCAATGGAGACCCAGTACTTC
TRBJ2-5 NA TRBV7-9 NA CASTYRENQETQYF TGTGCCAGCACCTATAGAGAGAACCAAGAGACCCAGTACTTC
TRBJ2-7 NA TRBV11-2 NA CASSPVGYEQYF TGTGCCAGCAGCCCGGTTGGCTACGAGCAGTACTTC
TRBJ2-3 NA TRBV21-1 NA CASSKTSGEDTQYF TGTGCCAGCAGCAAAACTAGCGGTGAAGATACGCAGTATTTT
TRBJ2-1 NA TRBV2 TRBD2 CASSVRLAVNEQFF TGTGCCAGCAGTGTGAGGCTAGCGGTAAATGAGCAGTTCTTC
TRBJ1-4 NA TRBV4-2 NA CASSQDLTGGEKLFF TGTGCCAGCAGCCAAGATTTGACAGGCGGAGAAAAACTGTTTTTT
TRBJ2-3 once TRBV18 TRBD2 CASSPPREGTQYF TGTGCCAGCTCACCACCCCGGGAGGGTACGCAGTATTTT
TRBJ1-2 NA TRBV5-5 NA CASSFLTHRTNYGYTF TGTGCCAGCAGCTTCTTAACTCACAGGACTAACTATGGCTACACCTTC
TRBJ2-1 NA TRBV7-6 NA CASTPAPPSSYNEQFF TGTGCCAGCACTCCTGCCCCTCCGAGCTCCTACAATGAGCAGTTCTTC
TRBJ2-1 NA TRBV19 TRBD2 CASSIQPGLNEQFF TGTGCCAGTAGTATACAACCGGGACTAAATGAGCAGTTCTTC
TRBJ1-1 few TRBV2 NA CASSEGTMNTEAFF TGTGCCAGCAGTGAAGGGACCATGAACACTGAAGCTTTCTTT
TRBJ2-5 NA TRBV11-2 TRBD2 CASSFLAGGETQYF TGTGCCAGCAGCTTTCTTGCGGGGGGAGAGACCCAGTACTTC
TRBJ2-3 NA TRBV27 NA CASSYYRESSTDTQYF TGTGCCAGCAGTTACTACAGGGAATCATCCACAGATACGCAGTATTTT
TRBJ1-1 NA TRBV7-9 TRBD1 CASSPLGQARTEAFF TGTGCCAGCAGCCCCCTCGGACAGGCGCGTACTGAAGCTTTCTTT
TRBJ1-2 NA TRBV20-1 NA CSAGADGYTF TGCAGTGCTGGAGCTGATGGCTACACCTTC
TRBJ2-1 NA TRBV27 NA CASSLGAHHGDEQFF TGTGCCAGCAGTCTGGGGGCGCATCACGGGGATGAGCAGTTCTTC
TRBJ2-7 NA TRBV5-1 NA CASSLGRSYEQYF TGCGCCAGCAGCTTGGGACGGTCCTACGAGCAGTACTTC
TRBJ2-7 NA TRBV28 NA CASSFWGIEQYF TGTGCCAGCAGTTTTTGGGGAATCGAGCAGTACTTC
TRBJ1-1 NA TRBV6-5 NA CASSKQGGNTEAFF TGTGCCAGCAGTAAACAGGGAGGGAACACTGAAGCTTTCTTT
TRBJ2-3 once TRBV9 TRBD2 CASSVAGGFTDTQYF TGTGCCAGCAGCGTAGCGGGAGGCTTCACAGATACGCAGTATTTT
TRBJ2-1 NA TRBV6-5 NA CASSLGSSYNEQFF TGTGCCAGCAGTTTGGGTTCCTCCTACAATGAGCAGTTCTTC
TRBJ2-7 NA TRBV19 TRBD1 CASSPRTGDYEQYF TGTGCCAGTAGCCCCAGGACAGGAGACTACGAGCAGTACTTC
TRBJ2-5 NA TRBV30 NA CAWSAGRGETQYF TGTGCCTGGAGTGCGGGCAGGGGAGAGACCCAGTACTTC
TRBJ2-2 NA TRBV5-1 NA CASSFGTTTNTGELFF TGCGCCAGCAGCTTCGGGACAACAACGAACACCGGGGAGCTGTTTTTT
TRBJ2-7 NA TRBV7-9 NA CASSQESLAKGAQYF TGTGCCAGCAGCCAGGAAAGTCTAGCGAAAGGGGCGCAGTACTTC
TRBJ1-2 NA TRBV6-6 NA CASSGTFNYGYTF TGTGCCAGCAGTGGTACCTTTAACTATGGCTACACCTTC
TRBJ2-3 NA TRBV7-9 NA CASSLDLLPDTQYF TGTGCCAGCAGCTTAGATCTACTCCCAGATACGCAGTATTTT
TRBJ2-2 NA TRBV29-1 TRBD2 CSGQGGGLAGGAGELFF TGCAGCGGGCAGGGGGGAGGACTAGCGGGAGGAGCCGGGGAGCTGTTTTTT
TRBJ1-4 NA TRBV28 TRBD1 CASSLGGTGVEKLFF TGTGCCAGCAGTTTAGGGGGGACAGGGGTTGAAAAACTGTTTTTT
TRBJ1-1 NA TRBV6-5 TRBD1 CASSTSGQGPGGAFF TGTGCCAGCAGTACTTCTGGACAGGGGCCAGGGGGAGCTTTCTTT
TRBJ1-5 NA TRBV7-9 NA CASSRGGGNQPQHF TGTGCCAGCAGCCGGGGCGGCGGCAATCAGCCCCAGCATTTT
TRBJ2-1 few TRBV6-6 NA CASSYSGAYEQFF TGTGCCAGCAGTTACTCAGGGGCCTATGAGCAGTTCTTC
TRBJ2-1 NA TRBV6-5 NA CASTRLQSSYNEQFF TGTGCCAGCACCCGACTGCAAAGCTCCTACAATGAGCAGTTCTTC
TRBJ2-5 NA TRBV6-6 NA CASTPQVYQETQYF TGTGCCAGCACCCCCCAGGTTTACCAAGAGACCCAGTACTTC
TRBJ2-1 once TRBV5-4 NA CASRREGVGEQFF TGTGCCAGCAGGCGAGAGGGGGTCGGTGAGCAGTTCTTC
TRBJ1-5 NA TRBV7-6 NA CASSLQPNQPQHF TGTGCCAGCAGCTTACAGCCTAATCAGCCCCAGCATTTT
TRBJ2-1 NA TRBV15 NA CATSTPGLLKYNEQFF TGTGCCACCAGCACCCCCGGACTGTTAAAGTACAATGAGCAGTTCTTC
TRBJ1-2 NA TRBV19 NA CASSIETGFLYGYTF TGTGCCAGTAGTATAGAAACAGGTTTTTTGTATGGCTACACCTTC
TRBJ2-1 few TRBV18 TRBD2 CASSRLAGINEQFF TGTGCCAGCTCAAGATTAGCGGGAATTAATGAGCAGTTCTTC
TRBJ2-7 NA TRBV2 NA CATGGSGLYEQYF TGTGCCACCGGCGGTAGCGGACTTTACGAGCAGTACTTC
TRBJ1-1 NA TRBV30 NA CAWGSVLEAFF TGTGCCTGGGGCTCAGTACTTGAAGCTTTCTTT
TRBJ2-5 NA TRBV30 NA CAWSVGLPETQYF TGTGCCTGGAGTGTAGGGCTACCAGAGACCCAGTACTTC
TRBJ2-7 NA TRBV30 NA CAWSREVYEQYF TGTGCCTGGAGCAGGGAGGTTTACGAGCAGTACTTC
TRBJ2-2 NA TRBV9 TRBD1 CASSVRTGATGELFF TGTGCCAGCAGCGTTAGGACAGGGGCCACCGGGGAGCTGTTTTTT
TRBJ2-5 NA TRBV19 TRBD2 CASSSLAGAHRETQYF TGTGCCAGTAGTAGCCTAGCGGGAGCCCACCGAGAGACCCAGTACTTC